This TCR beta chain originates from a study of blood T cell repertoires in COVID-19. In the study overall: Samples representing acute and convalescent COVID-19 were sourced from the United States, Italy and Spain. T cells, B-cell-depleted T cells, or PBMCs supplied cDNA or gDNA.

Seattle enrolled patients during active infection and tracked them longitudinally. Under the authors' procedure: Amplification of reference gene primers was used by the study to estimate nucleated cell counts. Measured with immunoSEQ multiplex PCR; TCRdb has only the in-frame clones, and not every one. V and J calls and clone size follow that table, whereas D and trimming were derived from the DNA. In the table there are about 170,000 clones, 85% to 90% of which are singletons. The CDR3 consists of 14 residues. Trimming left V 2 bases short and J 6 bases short, with 13 bases between. CDR1 WSHSY and CDR2 SAAADI come from the germline V gene.

This chain joins TRBV10-2 and TRBJ1-2; no firm D call. This receptor was taken from a woman aged 60 to 75 with COVID-19, enrolled during active disease. The sequencing input was peripheral blood. The CDR3: CASSEPPPRDGYTF. In nucleotides, the CDR3 is TGCGCCAGCAGTGAGCCCCCCCCGAGGGATGGCTACACCTTC.